Listed here is a single TCR beta chain. Its antigen is not known. Resections removed during corrective heart surgery provided the thymus tissue used. This sample stems from a study of human thymus T cells. Study-level findings and limits: Unrelated people showed highly overlapping thymic repertoires, related research reported.

Trimming stripped 3 bases from V and 7 bases from J, with 17 bases between. The V gene's germline CDR1 is SGHDT and CDR2 YYEEEE. This CDR3 region has 15 residues. Sequencing was performed with immunoSEQ multiplex PCR; in TCRdb, only in-frame clones are kept and a portion is missing. The table has roughly 77,000 clones, 90% to 95% seen once; the top ten hold 0.03% to 0.035%. This rearrangement joins TRBV5-6 to TRBJ1-3, with D possibly TRBD1 on 6 matching bases. This receptor was taken from a girl younger than two with a congenital heart defect but otherwise immunologically healthy. Sequencing input: thymus tissue. CDR3 sequence (DNA): TGTGCCAGCAGCTATAGGAAAAACAGGGAGAACACCATATATTTT. Protein: CASSYRKNRENTIYF.